These 29 T cell receptor beta chains came from one sample sequenced in a study of T-cell reconstitution after alpha-beta-depleted transplantation in children. Unique molecular identifiers were used to barcode this TCRbeta library. TCRdb ran MiXCR on the PCR reads and lists one entry per CDR3 protein. The profile shows around 960,000 distinct CDR3 sequences, about 26% of them singletons. The sequencing used PBMCs, mostly from graft donor cells, collected 360 days after TCRalphabeta/CD19-depleted stem cell transplant. The receptor set was obtained from a boy younger than two who had a stem cell transplant for SCID, so the T cells may come from the graft donor.

The table lists this clonotype with a few counts. J is TRBJ1-1 and V is TRBV29-1; no reliable D call. Trimming stripped 7 bases from V and 2 bases from J, with 11 bases between. CDR1 and CDR2 from the germline V gene are SQVTM and ANQGSEA. The CDR3 is 12 amino acids. The CDR3 DNA reads TGCAGCGCCGGGGAGGGTAACACTGAAGCTTTCTTT. Residues: CSAGEGNTEAFF.

This clonotype has only a few counts. The chain uses TRBV7-9 and TRBJ2-3; no reliable D call. The CDR3 has 13 residues. Germline CDR1 and CDR2: SEHNR and FQNEAQ (reference sequence). V was cut by 2 bases and J by 4 bases, with 7 bases left in between. CDR3 sequence reads: CASSLISPDTQYF. The CDR3 nucleotides are TGTGCCAGCAGCTTAATTTCCCCAGATACGCAGTATTTT.

V usage is TRBV28 and J usage is TRBJ2-3; no reliable D call. This CDR3 has 16 residues. V was shortened by 4 bases and J by 1 base, with 15 bases between the two germline ends. Germline V gene lookup returns CDR1 MDHEN and CDR2 SYDVKM. The chain's CDR3 is CASSSKRMQGTDTQYF. The CDR3 DNA follows: TGTGCCAGCAGTTCAAAAAGGATGCAGGGCACAGATACGCAGTATTTT. Based on the CDR3 plus reference TRBV28 and TRBJ2-3, the full variable domain is DVKVTQSSRYLVKRTGEKVFLECVQDMDHENMFWYRQDPGLGLRLIYFSYDVKMKEKGDIPEGYSVSREKKERFSLILESASTNQTSMYLCASSSKRMQGTDTQYFGPGTRLTVL.

The sample holds a few counts of this clonotype. The rearrangement links TRBV20-1 to TRBJ2-3; 8 nucleotides match TRBD1. Germline V lookup: CDR1 DFQATT, CDR2 SNEGSKA (reference sequence). The CDR3 is 18 amino acids. Losses at the gene ends were 3 bases for V and 4 bases for J; bases not matched to a gene: 18. The CDR3 here is CSASTRTGMALGPDTQYF. CDR3 in DNA: TGCAGTGCTAGTACGAGGACAGGGATGGCTTTAGGCCCAGATACGCAGTATTTT.

The count of this clonotype is one. The chain links TRBV4-3 to TRBJ1-5, with 9 bases fitting TRBD1. The ends lost 0 bases at V and 7 bases at J; junction bases unmatched: 7. The CDR3 runs 16 residues. Germline V gene lookup returns CDR1 LGHNA and CDR2 YSLEER. CDR3 in DNA: TGCGCCAGCAGCCAAGATCTACAGGGGGCCGGCCAGCCCCAGCATTTT. Translated, it gives CASSQDLQGAGQPQHF.

This clonotype was counted at least ten times. The V gene is TRBV19, the J gene TRBJ1-5, with D hard to call. Germline V CDR1 and CDR2: LNHDA, SQIVND (reference sequence). This CDR3 is built from 14 residues. The ends were cut back, 5 bases at V and 2 bases at J, with 10 bases in the middle. The CDR3 spells CASSPLEGNQPQHF. The CDR3 coding sequence is TGTGCCAGTAGTCCACTTGAGGGCAATCAGCCCCAGCATTTT.

V usage is TRBV11-1 and J usage is TRBJ2-5; D gene unclear. This CDR3 is built from 18 residues. Germline CDR1 is SGHAT and CDR2 is FQDESV (reference sequence). The ends were cut back, 1 base at V and 4 bases at J, with 22 bases in the middle. The CDR3 coding sequence is TGTGCCAGCAGCTTAGACCCTCCCTCCAGGCAAGTGAGAGAGACCCAGTACTTC. This codes for CASSLDPPSRQVRETQYF.

The chain recombines TRBV25-1 with TRBJ2-1; 9 bases map to TRBD1. V shed 4 bases, J shed 10 bases, and the junction held 20 bases outside the gene matches. The CDR3 length is 18 residues. Germline V gene sequence: CDR1 MGHDK, CDR2 SYGVNS. The CDR3 sequence: CASSASALVGTGLGEQFF. DNA for the CDR3: TGTGCCAGCAGTGCATCGGCTTTAGTGGGGACAGGGCTGGGGGAGCAGTTCTTC.

This clonotype was counted only a few times. This sequence joins TRBV6-5 and TRBJ1-5; 7 nucleotides align to TRBD1. The CDR3 totals 17 residues. Per germline, CDR1 MNHEY and CDR2 SVGAGI. V lost 4 bases and J lost 7; bases outside the gene matches: 16. The CDR3 nucleotides are TGTGCCAGCAGTTTCGAAACCGACAGGGTTGATGAGCAGCCCCAGCATTTT. Its translation: CASSFETDRVDEQPQHF.

This rearrangement joins TRBV2 to TRBJ2-1; D ambiguous. The CDR3 is made up of 15 amino acids. Germline V gives CDR1 SNHLY, CDR2 FYNNEI. The V gene lost 3 bases and the J gene lost 1 base, with 10 bases spanning the gap. The CDR3 reads CASSDGSWSYNEQFF. The CDR3 nucleotides read TGTGCCAGCAGTGATGGTAGTTGGTCCTACAATGAGCAGTTCTTC.

The chain combines TRBV4-3 with TRBJ1-4; D possibly corresponds to TRBD1 (6 bases). V was pared by 0 bases and J by 8 bases, with 19 bases between. Germline assignment: CDR1 LGHNA and CDR2 YSLEER. This CDR3 is 17 amino acids long. The CDR3 sequence: CASSQDSHGRGKEKLFF. CDR3 DNA: TGCGCCAGCAGCCAAGATTCTCACGGCAGGGGCAAGGAAAAACTGTTTTTT.

The J gene is TRBJ2-3, the V gene TRBV11-2, with 11 bases that match TRBD2. Germline CDR1 SGHAT, CDR2 FQNNGV. Trimming removed 5 bases from V and 6 bases from J; junction bases left unmatched: 16. There are 18 residues in the CDR3. CDR3 nucleotide sequence: TGTGCCAGCAGCCCCAGACTAGCGGGGCTCCGACGGGCGGATACGCAGTATTTT. It yields the protein CASSPRLAGLRRADTQYF. The full variable domain, in which reference TRBV11-2 and TRBJ2-3 provide the parts outside the CDR3, is EAGVAQSPRYKIIEKRQSVAFWCNPISGHATLYWYQQILGQGPKLLIQFQNNGVVDDSQLPKDRFSAERLKGVDSTLKIQPAKLEDSAVYLCASSPRLAGLRRADTQYFGPGTRLTVL.

This clonotype was observed a handful of times. V and J are TRBV2 and TRBJ2-5, with D possibly being TRBD2 (6 bases). CDR3 length: 17 residues. Germline values: CDR1 SNHLY, CDR2 FYNNEI. V lost 5 bases and J 2 bases, leaving 21 bases between the germline ends. The CDR3: CASSRYFPGAGQETQYF. DNA for the CDR3: TGTGCCAGCAGTCGGTATTTTCCTGGCGCGGGGCAAGAGACCCAGTACTTC.

The rearrangement joins TRBV9 to TRBJ2-5, with D possibly being TRBD1 or TRBD2 (5 bases each). This CDR3 has 15 residues. The germline V gene encodes CDR1 SGDLS and CDR2 YYNGEE. V dropped 0 bases and J dropped 2 bases, with 11 bases sitting between them. CDR3 loop: CASSVGGTLQETQYF. The CDR3 nucleotides are TGTGCCAGCAGCGTAGGGGGGACGTTACAAGAGACCCAGTACTTC.

V and J are TRBV9 and TRBJ1-2, with D tentatively TRBD1 (5 bases). V lost 5 bases, J lost 3 bases, and 23 bases lay in between. CDR3 size: 17 residues. CDR1 is SGDLS and CDR2 is YYNGEE in the germline V gene. CDR3 sequence (DNA): TGTGCCAGCAGGTCCCCTCGTACAGGCTCTGACTACTATGGCTACACCTTC. This gives the protein CASRSPRTGSDYYGYTF.

This sequence joins TRBV2 and TRBJ2-1; D is unclear. The CDR3 runs to 12 residues. Trimming took off 6 bases at V and 9 bases at J, with 12 bases between the two ends. The germline CDR1 and CDR2 sequences are SNHLY and FYNNEI. The CDR3 DNA sequence: TGTGCCAGCAGACGGACGGGCGCTGAGCAGTTCTTC. This sequence encodes CASRRTGAEQFF.

There are many counts of this clonotype. The chain employs TRBV7-9 and TRBJ2-3; a possible D gene is TRBD2 (5 bases). CDR3 size: 14 residues. CDR1 is SEHNR, CDR2 FQNEAQ, per germline (reference sequence). V was cut by 5 bases and J by 10 bases, with 19 bases left in between. This CDR3 reads CASSIKRGQKAQYF. CDR3 DNA sequence: TGTGCCAGCAGCATAAAGCGCGGGCAGAAGGCGCAGTATTTT.

The chain combines TRBV6-5 with TRBJ1-2, with 9 nucleotides matching TRBD1. With V trimmed by 4 bases and J by 7 bases, 10 bases remained unmatched. The CDR3 has 15 amino acids. CDR1 is MNHEY, CDR2 SVGAGI, per germline. The CDR3 region is CASSLGTGSFSGYTF. CDR3 coding DNA: TGTGCCAGCAGTTTGGGGACAGGGAGTTTCAGTGGCTACACCTTC.

This clonotype was counted a few times. This chain uses TRBV27 with TRBJ2-7; 8 positions match TRBD1. CDR3 length equals 15 residues. Germline CDR1 MNHEY, CDR2 SMNVEV (reference sequence). V lost 2 bases and J lost 3; bases outside the gene matches: 6. The CDR3, as DNA: TGTGCCAGCAGTTTAGGGCAGGGGGCCTTCTACGAGCAGTACTTC. It encodes CASSLGQGAFYEQYF.

This chain joins TRBV12-3 or TRBV12-4 and TRBJ2-2; TRBD1 matches at 8 bases. This CDR3 region has 15 residues. With V trimmed by 3 bases and J by 4 bases, 4 bases remained unmatched. CDR3 sequence (DNA): TGTGCCAGCAGTTTCAGGGGGCGCGGCACCGGGGAGCTGTTTTTT. Amino acids: CASSFRGRGTGELFF.

The CDR3 nucleotides read TGTGCCACTCGGGGGAGACGAGGTAACACCGGGGAGCTGTTTTTT. It codes for CATRGRRGNTGELFF. V is TRBV12-3 or TRBV12-4 and J is TRBJ2-2; TRBD2 might be the D (6 bases). The length of the CDR3 is 15 residues. Trimming took 10 bases from V and 2 from J, leaving 17 bases between them.

This clonotype has just a few counts. DNA for the CDR3: TGTGCCAGCAGCGGGGGGGATACCGGGGAGCTGTTTTTT. Protein: CASSGGDTGELFF. V is TRBV9 and J is TRBJ2-2; TRBD2 is a possible D gene (6 bases). Trimming shortened V by 3 bases and J by 5 bases, and 8 bases separated the two germline ends. Germline V gene data show CDR1 as SGDLS and CDR2 as YYNGEE. This CDR3 contains 13 residues.

The V gene is TRBV20-1, the J gene TRBJ2-7; D is unresolved. Germline V gene lookup returns CDR1 DFQATT and CDR2 SNEGSKA (reference sequence). The CDR3 length is 14 residues. V was pared by 0 bases and J by 2 bases, with 11 bases between. The CDR3 loop is CSARDLAETYEQYF. CDR3 bases: TGCAGTGCTAGAGATCTGGCGGAAACCTACGAGCAGTACTTC.

This clonotype was recorded a few times. V and J are TRBV4-3 and TRBJ2-7; D perhaps matches TRBD1 (6 bases). The CDR3 loop spans 14 amino acids. Germline-derived CDR1 and CDR2 are LGHNA and YSLEER. The ends were cut back, 4 bases at V and 0 bases at J, with 10 bases in the middle. The CDR3 sequence: CASSPGQLSYEQYF. CDR3 coding DNA: TGCGCCAGCAGCCCCGGACAGCTCTCCTACGAGCAGTACTTC.

This clonotype was seen a few times. The chain couples TRBV7-9 to TRBJ2-7; no definite D call. V shed 5 bases and J shed 9 bases, with 20 bases lying between them. Germline CDR1 and CDR2: SEHNR and FQNEAQ (reference sequence). CDR3 length: 14 amino acids. CDR3 loop: CASSPRIGQVGQYF. CDR3 nucleotides: TGTGCCAGCAGCCCCCGTATCGGGCAAGTGGGGCAGTACTTC.

The chain uses TRBV20-1 and TRBJ2-1; TRBD1 aligns across 7 bases. V trimming: 3 bases; J trimming: 8 bases; junction bases outside the gene matches: 19. The CDR3 sequence is 17 residues long. Germline values: CDR1 DFQATT, CDR2 SNEGSKA (reference sequence). The CDR3 region is CSASYRRAQGNVYEQFF. Written as DNA, the CDR3 is TGCAGTGCTAGTTATAGGCGGGCACAGGGGAACGTCTATGAGCAGTTCTTC.

This clonotype appeared a few times. The V call is TRBV5-6, the J call TRBJ1-1; maybe TRBD1 (5 bases). Trimming took off 0 bases at V and 0 bases at J, with 15 bases between the two ends. This CDR3 has 17 residues. CDR1 is SGHDT, CDR2 YYEEEE, per germline. For the CDR3, the DNA is TGTGCCAGCAGCTTGGCCGGGGCAGTCAGTTTGAACACTGAAGCTTTCTTT. Protein product: CASSLAGAVSLNTEAFF. Full variable domain (rest looked up from reference TRBV5-6 and TRBJ1-1): DAGVTQSPTHLIKTRGQQVTLRCSPKSGHDTVSWYQQALGQGPQFIFQYYEEEERQRGNFPDRFSGHQFPNYSSELNVNALLLGDSALYLCASSLAGAVSLNTEAFFGQGTRLTVV.

The chain employs TRBV18 and TRBJ2-1; D unclear. CDR1 is KGHSH, CDR2 LQKENI, per germline. CDR3 size: 13 residues. V lost 3 bases to trimming and J lost 2 bases, with 5 bases between them. CDR3: CASSPVPYNEQFF. The CDR3 DNA sequence: TGTGCCAGCTCACCGGTACCCTACAATGAGCAGTTCTTC.

The chain links TRBV5-1 to TRBJ2-5; either TRBD1 or TRBD2 may supply D (6 bases each). The germline CDR1 and CDR2 sequences are SGHRS and YFSETQ. The CDR3 is 16 residues long. V was shortened by 0 bases and J by 5 bases, with 17 bases between the two germline ends. CDR3 sequence (DNA): TGCGCCAGCAGCTTGGTGTCGGGGGCGGCTTCGGAGACCCAGTACTTC. This sequence encodes CASSLVSGAASETQYF.